Given below is one T cell receptor beta chain in context. Its antigen is not known. This sample is part of a study of cytomegalovirus exposure and HLA in healthy donors. Study outcomes and limitations: There were around 160 TCR beta chains listed as cytomegalovirus-associated. Most TCR sequences showed up rarely, but some public TCRs showed up in many donors.

The repertoire was sequenced with immunoSEQ multiplex PCR; TCRdb's copy has only in-frame clones and lacks some. The sample holds fewer than 90,000 clones, over 85% seen once. The donors were members of the validation cohort, which comprised about 120 subjects and was separate from the first cohort of several hundred subjects. Material for sequencing was PBMCs. The sequence derives from a woman aged 18-29 years in good health and CMV-seronegative.

This CDR3 reads CSVPGTGEAFF. CDR3 coding DNA: TGCAGCGTACCCGGGACAGGTGAAGCTTTCTTT. This chain links TRBV29-1 with TRBJ1-1, with 8 bases lining up with TRBD1. With 6 bases clipped from V and 7 bases from J, the junction kept 4 bases outside the gene matches. The length of the CDR3 is 11 residues. Germline CDR1 SQVTM, CDR2 ANQGSEA.